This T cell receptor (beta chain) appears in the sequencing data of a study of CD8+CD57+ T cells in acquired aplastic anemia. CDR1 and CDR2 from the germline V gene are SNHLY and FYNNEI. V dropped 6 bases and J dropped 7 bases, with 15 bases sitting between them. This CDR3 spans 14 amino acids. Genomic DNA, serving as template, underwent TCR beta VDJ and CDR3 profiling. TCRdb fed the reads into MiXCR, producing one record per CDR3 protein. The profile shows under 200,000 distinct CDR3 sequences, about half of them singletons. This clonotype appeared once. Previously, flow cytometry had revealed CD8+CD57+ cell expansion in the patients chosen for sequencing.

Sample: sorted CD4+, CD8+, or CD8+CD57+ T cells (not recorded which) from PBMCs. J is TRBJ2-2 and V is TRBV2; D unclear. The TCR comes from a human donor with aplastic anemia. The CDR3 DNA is TGTGCCAGCAGACTTTCCGTGGGCGTCGGGGAGCTGTTTTTT. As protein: CASRLSVGVGELFF.